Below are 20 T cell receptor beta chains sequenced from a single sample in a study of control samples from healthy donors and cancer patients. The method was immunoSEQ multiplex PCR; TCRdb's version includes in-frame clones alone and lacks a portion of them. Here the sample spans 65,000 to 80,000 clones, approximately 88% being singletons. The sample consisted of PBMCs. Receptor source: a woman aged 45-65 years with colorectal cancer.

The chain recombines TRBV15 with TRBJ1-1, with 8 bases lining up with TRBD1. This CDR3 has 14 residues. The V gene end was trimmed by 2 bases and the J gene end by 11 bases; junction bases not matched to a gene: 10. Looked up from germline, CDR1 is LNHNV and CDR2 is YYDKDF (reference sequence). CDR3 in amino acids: CATSRHQGAEEAFF. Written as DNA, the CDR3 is TGTGCCACCAGCAGACATCAGGGGGCGGAGGAGGCTTTCTTT. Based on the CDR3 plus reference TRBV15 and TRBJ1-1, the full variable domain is DAMVIQNPRYQVTQFGKPVTLSCSQTLNHNVMYWYQQKSSQAPKLLFHYYDKDFNNEADTPDNFQSRRPNTSFCFLDIRSPGLGDTAMYLCATSRHQGAEEAFFGQGTRLTVV.

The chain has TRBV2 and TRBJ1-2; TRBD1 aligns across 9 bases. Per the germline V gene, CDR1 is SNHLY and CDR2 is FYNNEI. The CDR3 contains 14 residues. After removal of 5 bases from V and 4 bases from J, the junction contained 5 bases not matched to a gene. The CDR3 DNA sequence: TGTGCCAGCAGTCCGGACAGGGGATCCTATGGCTACACCTTC. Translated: CASSPDRGSYGYTF. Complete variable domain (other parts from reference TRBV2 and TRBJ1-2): EPEVTQTPSHQVTQMGQEVILRCVPISNHLYFYWYRQILGQKVEFLVSFYNNEISEKSEIFDDQFSVERPDGSNFTLKIRSTKLEDSAMYFCASSPDRGSYGYTFGSGTRLTVV.

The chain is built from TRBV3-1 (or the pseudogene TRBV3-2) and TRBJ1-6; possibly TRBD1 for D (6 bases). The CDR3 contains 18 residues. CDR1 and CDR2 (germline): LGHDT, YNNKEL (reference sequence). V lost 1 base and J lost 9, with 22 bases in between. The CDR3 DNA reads TGTGCCAGCAGCCAAGGAAAGAGGCAGGGGACTTTCGCTTCACCCCTCCACTTT. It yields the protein CASSQGKRQGTFASPLHF.

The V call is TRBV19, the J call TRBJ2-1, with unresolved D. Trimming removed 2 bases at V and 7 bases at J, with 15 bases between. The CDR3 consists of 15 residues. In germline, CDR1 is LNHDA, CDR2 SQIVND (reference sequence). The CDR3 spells CASSIYPTSGNEQFF. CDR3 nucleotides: TGTGCCAGTAGTATATACCCGACCTCCGGGAATGAGCAGTTCTTC. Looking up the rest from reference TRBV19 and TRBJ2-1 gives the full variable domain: DGGITQSPKYLFRKEGQNVTLSCEQNLNHDAMYWYRQDPGQGLRLIYYSQIVNDFQKGDIAEGYSVSREKKESFPLTVTSAQKNPTAFYLCASSIYPTSGNEQFFGPGTRLTVL.

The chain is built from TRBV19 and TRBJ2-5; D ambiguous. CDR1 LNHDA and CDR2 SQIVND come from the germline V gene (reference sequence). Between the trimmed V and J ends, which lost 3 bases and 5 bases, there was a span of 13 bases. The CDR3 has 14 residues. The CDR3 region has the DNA TGTGCCAGTAGTATCGGACCGGGTTGGGAGACCCAGTACTTC. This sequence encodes CASSIGPGWETQYF.

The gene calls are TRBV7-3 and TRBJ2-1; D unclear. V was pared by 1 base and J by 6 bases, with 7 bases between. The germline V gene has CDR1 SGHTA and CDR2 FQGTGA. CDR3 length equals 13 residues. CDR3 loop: CASSLKGFNEQFF. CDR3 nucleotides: TGTGCCAGCAGCTTAAAAGGATTCAATGAGCAGTTCTTC.

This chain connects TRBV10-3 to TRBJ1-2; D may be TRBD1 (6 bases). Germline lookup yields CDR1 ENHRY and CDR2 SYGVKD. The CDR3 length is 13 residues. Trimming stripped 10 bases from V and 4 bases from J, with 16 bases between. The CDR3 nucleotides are TGTGCCAGTAGCGGACAGAACCTCTATGGCTACACCTTC. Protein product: CASSGQNLYGYTF.

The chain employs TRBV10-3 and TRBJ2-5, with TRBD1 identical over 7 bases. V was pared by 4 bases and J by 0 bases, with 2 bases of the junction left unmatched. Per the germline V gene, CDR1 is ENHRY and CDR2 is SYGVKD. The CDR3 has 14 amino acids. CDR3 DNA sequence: TGTGCCATCAGTGGACAGGGCGACCAAGAGACCCAGTACTTC. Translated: CAISGQGDQETQYF.

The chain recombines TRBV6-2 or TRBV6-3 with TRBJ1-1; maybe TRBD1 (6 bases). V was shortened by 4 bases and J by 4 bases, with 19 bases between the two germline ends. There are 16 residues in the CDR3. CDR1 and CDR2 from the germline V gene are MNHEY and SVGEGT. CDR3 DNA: TGTGCCAGCAGTTCCGGTCACAGGGCGGGTACCACTGAAGCTTTCTTT. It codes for CASSSGHRAGTTEAFF.

The CDR3 is CAWSVRSSGEIGELFF. The CDR3 DNA sequence: TGTGCCTGGAGTGTAAGATCCAGCGGGGAGATCGGGGAGCTGTTTTTT. The chain has TRBV30 and TRBJ2-2; TRBD2 agrees at 7 bases. This CDR3 has 16 amino acids. Germline CDR1 is GTSNPN and CDR2 is SVGIG (reference sequence). Losses at the gene ends were 0 bases for V and 7 bases for J; bases not matched to a gene: 11.

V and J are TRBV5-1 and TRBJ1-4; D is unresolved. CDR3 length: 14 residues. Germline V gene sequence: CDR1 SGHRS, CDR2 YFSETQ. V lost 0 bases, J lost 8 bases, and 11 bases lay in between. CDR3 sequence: CASSLAAGQEKLFF. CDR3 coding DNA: TGCGCCAGCAGCTTGGCGGCAGGCCAGGAAAAACTGTTTTTT.

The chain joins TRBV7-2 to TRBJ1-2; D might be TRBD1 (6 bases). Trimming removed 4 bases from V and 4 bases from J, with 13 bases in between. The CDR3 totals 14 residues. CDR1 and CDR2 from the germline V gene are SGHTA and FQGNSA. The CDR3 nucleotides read TGTGCCAGCAGCTACCCAGGGGAGTCCTATGGCTACACCTTC. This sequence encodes CASSYPGESYGYTF.

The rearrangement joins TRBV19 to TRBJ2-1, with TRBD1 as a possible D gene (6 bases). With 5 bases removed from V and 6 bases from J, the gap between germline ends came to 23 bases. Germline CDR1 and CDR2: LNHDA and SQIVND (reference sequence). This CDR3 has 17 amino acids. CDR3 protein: CASSPPPHQGPSNEQFF. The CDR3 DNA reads TGTGCCAGTAGTCCGCCCCCCCACCAGGGGCCGAGCAATGAGCAGTTCTTC.

The CDR3 DNA reads as TGTGCCAGCAGCTTGTTTAGTAGCTATGGCTACACCTTC. This encodes CASSLFSSYGYTF. The V call is TRBV5-6, the J call TRBJ1-2; D gene unclear. Trimming pared 1 base from V and 4 bases from J, leaving 8 bases between. CDR3 size: 13 residues. Germline V gene lookup returns CDR1 SGHDT and CDR2 YYEEEE.

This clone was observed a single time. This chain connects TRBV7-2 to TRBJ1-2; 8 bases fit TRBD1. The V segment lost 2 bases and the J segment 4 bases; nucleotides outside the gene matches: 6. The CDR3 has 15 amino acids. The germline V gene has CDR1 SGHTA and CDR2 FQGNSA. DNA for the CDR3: TGTGCCAGCAGCTTACAGCAGGGGGCTAGCTATGGCTACACCTTC. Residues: CASSLQQGASYGYTF.

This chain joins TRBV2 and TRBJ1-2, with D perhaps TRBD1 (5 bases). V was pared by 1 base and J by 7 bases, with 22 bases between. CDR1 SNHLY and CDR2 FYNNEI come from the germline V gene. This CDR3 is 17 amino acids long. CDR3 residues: CASSEEGQGSVGRGYTF. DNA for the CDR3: TGTGCCAGCAGTGAAGAGGGGCAGGGTAGTGTCGGCCGTGGCTACACCTTC.

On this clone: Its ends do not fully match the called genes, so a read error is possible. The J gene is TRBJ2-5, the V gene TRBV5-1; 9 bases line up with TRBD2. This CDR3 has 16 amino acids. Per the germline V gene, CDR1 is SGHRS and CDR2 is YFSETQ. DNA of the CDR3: TGCGCCCGCAGCGCCGGCGGGGGGGCGGGACAAGAGACCCAGTACTTC. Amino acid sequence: CARSAGGGAGQETQYF.

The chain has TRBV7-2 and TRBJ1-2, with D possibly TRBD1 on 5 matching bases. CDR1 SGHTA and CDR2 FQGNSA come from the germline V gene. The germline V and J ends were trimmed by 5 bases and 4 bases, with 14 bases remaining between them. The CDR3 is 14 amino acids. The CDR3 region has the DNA TGTGCCAGCAGCCCCCTGACAGTAGGCTATGGCTACACCTTC. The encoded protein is CASSPLTVGYGYTF.

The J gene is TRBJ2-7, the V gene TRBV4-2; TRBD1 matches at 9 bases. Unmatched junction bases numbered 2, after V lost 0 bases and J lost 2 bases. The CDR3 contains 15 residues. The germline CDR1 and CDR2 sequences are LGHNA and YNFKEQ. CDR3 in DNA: TGTGCCAGCAGCCAAGAGGGACAGGGTCCCTACGAGCAGTACGTC. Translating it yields CASSQEGQGPYEQYV.

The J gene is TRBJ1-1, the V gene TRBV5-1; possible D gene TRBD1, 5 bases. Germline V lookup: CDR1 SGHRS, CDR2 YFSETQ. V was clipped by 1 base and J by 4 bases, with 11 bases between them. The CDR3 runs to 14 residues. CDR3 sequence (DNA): TGCGCCAGCAGCTTGCGGGGCGCGGGCACTGAAGCTTTCTTT. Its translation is CASSLRGAGTEAFF.